The 27 T cell receptor beta chains listed next were all sequenced from one sample in a study of Ad26.COV2.S vaccination and SARS-CoV-2 variants. Measured with immunoSEQ multiplex PCR; TCRdb has only the in-frame clones, and not every one. The sample includes 250,000 to 300,000 clones, about 87% of them seen just once. Stated treatment: roughly 20 received Ad26.COV2.S at low or high dose, single or two shots; 5 received placebo; per-sample allocation not given. Sampling was performed 63 days after the first vaccine or placebo injection. The source was peripheral blood, collected in a trial of Ad26.COV2.S vaccine versus placebo. The receptors were sampled from a person aged 18 to 65 who received the Ad26.COV2.S COVID-19 vaccine or a placebo.

This chain links TRBV19 with TRBJ1-1, with 9 bases fitting TRBD1. Unmatched junction bases numbered 7, after V lost 6 bases and J lost 5 bases. Looked up from germline, CDR1 is LNHDA and CDR2 is SQIVND (reference sequence). The CDR3 spans 14 residues. The DNA for the CDR3 is TGTGCCAGTAGCATGACAGGGGGACGAACTGAAGCTTTCTTT. Translating gives CASSMTGGRTEAFF.

The chain recombines TRBV5-6 with TRBJ2-3; 9 nucleotides line up with TRBD1. The CDR3 runs 15 residues. The germline V gene encodes CDR1 SGHDT and CDR2 YYEEEE. With V trimmed by 2 bases and J by 4 bases, 5 bases remained unmatched. DNA of the CDR3: TGTGCCAGCAGCTTCCCGGGACAGGGTCCAGATACGCAGTATTTT. The encoded protein is CASSFPGQGPDTQYF.

V and J are TRBV4-2 and TRBJ1-5, with D unresolved. The CDR3 is 17 amino acids. Germline V gene data show CDR1 as LGHNA and CDR2 as YNFKEQ. Trimming removed 0 bases from V and 6 bases from J, with 18 bases in between. The CDR3 bases are TGTGCCAGCAGCCAAGACCCTGGCGGCACGAATCGTCAGCCCCAGCATTTT. As protein: CASSQDPGGTNRQPQHF.

The chain recombines TRBV9 with TRBJ1-5; tentatively, D is TRBD1 (5 bases). Germline CDR1 reads SGDLS; CDR2 reads YYNGEE. V lost 0 bases and J 4 bases, leaving 11 bases between the germline ends. The CDR3 sequence is 15 residues long. CDR3 sequence: CASSVGAGINQPQHF. For the CDR3, the DNA is TGTGCCAGCAGCGTAGGAGCAGGGATAAATCAGCCCCAGCATTTT.

With respect to this clone: One junction end does not reproduce the germline sequence, and a read error may be involved. The rearrangement joins TRBV5-8 to TRBJ1-5; 8 nucleotides line up with TRBD1. The CDR3 runs 15 residues. Germline V gene sequence: CDR1 SGHTS, CDR2 YDEGEE. CDR3 in DNA: TGTGCCAGCACCTTGAGGCAGGGGGCATGGCAGCCCCAGCATTTT. It specifies CASTLRQGAWQPQHF.

V and J are TRBV7-6 and TRBJ1-5; D perhaps matches TRBD1 (6 bases). CDR1 and CDR2 from the germline V gene are SGHVS and FNYEAQ. Trimming took off 0 bases at V and 0 bases at J, with 12 bases between the two ends. There are 17 residues in the CDR3. The CDR3 nucleotides are TGTGCCAGCAGCTTAGCGGCCGGGGGCGGTAGCAATCAGCCCCAGCATTTT. As protein: CASSLAAGGGSNQPQHF. Together with reference TRBV7-6 and TRBJ1-5, the CDR3 gives the full variable domain: GAGVSQSPRYKVTKRGQDVALRCDPISGHVSLYWYRQALGQGPEFLTYFNYEAQQDKSGLPNDRFSAERPEGSISTLTIQRTEQRDSAMYRCASSLAAGGGSNQPQHFGDGTRLSIL.

This sequence joins TRBV15 and TRBJ2-2, with D maybe TRBD1 (6 bases). The CDR3 has 14 amino acids. Looked up from germline, CDR1 is LNHNV and CDR2 is YYDKDF (reference sequence). Trimming left V 0 bases short and J 6 bases short, with 8 bases between. The CDR3 region has the DNA TGTGCCACCAGCAGAGATCAGGGGTCCGGGGAGCTGTTTTTT. It specifies CATSRDQGSGELFF.

This sequence joins TRBV10-1 and TRBJ2-7, with TRBD1 as a possible D gene (6 bases). Deletions cut 0 bases from V and 4 bases from J, with 10 bases between. The CDR3 length is 14 residues. Germline CDR1 WNHNN, CDR2 SYGVQD (reference sequence). CDR3 in amino acids: CASSESARGYEQYF. For the CDR3, the DNA is TGCGCCAGCAGTGAGTCGGCCAGGGGATACGAGCAGTACTTC.

This chain joins TRBV20-1 and TRBJ1-2; D remains unclear. The CDR3 extends over 11 amino acids. Germline lookup yields CDR1 DFQATT and CDR2 SNEGSKA (reference sequence). V dropped 8 bases and J dropped 4 bases, with 11 bases sitting between them. The CDR3 bases are TGCAGTCCCGGAGCCCTCTATGGCTACACCTTC. Protein: CSPGALYGYTF.

The chain recombines TRBV27 with TRBJ1-1; TRBD1 agrees at 7 bases. The CDR3 totals 14 residues. V dropped 5 bases and J dropped 1; count of bases not matched to a gene: 4. Germline V gene data show CDR1 as MNHEY and CDR2 as SMNVEV (reference sequence). Written as DNA, the CDR3 is TGTGCCAGCAGTATAGGGGGCGGGAACACTGAAGCTTTCTTT. Its translation is CASSIGGGNTEAFF.

The J gene is TRBJ1-2, the V gene TRBV7-8; a weak D match, TRBD1 (6 bases). V was trimmed by 1 base and J by 0 bases, leaving 6 bases between them. The germline gives CDR1 SGHVS, CDR2 FQNEAQ. CDR3 length: 14 residues. The CDR3 loop is CASSLGTANYGYTF. CDR3 nucleotide sequence: TGTGCCAGCAGCTTAGGGACAGCTAACTATGGCTACACCTTC.

This clone was counted only a few times. The V call is TRBV5-4, the J call TRBJ2-7; 7 nucleotides agree with TRBD1. J lost 3 bases, V lost 5 bases, and 11 bases had no gene match. This CDR3 comprises 15 residues. The germline V gene has CDR1 SGHNT and CDR2 YYREEE (reference sequence). The CDR3 bases are TGTGCCAGCAGAATTCGAGGGGGCTCGCGCTACGAGCAGTACTTC. Its protein product is CASRIRGGSRYEQYF.

V usage is TRBV19 and J usage is TRBJ1-2; possibly TRBD1 for D (5 bases). The CDR3 loop spans 12 amino acids. With 5 bases removed from V and 4 bases from J, the gap between germline ends came to 8 bases. Germline lookup yields CDR1 LNHDA and CDR2 SQIVND (reference sequence). The CDR3 spells CASSLGTYGYTF. Written as DNA, the CDR3 is TGTGCCAGTAGTCTCGGGACCTATGGCTACACCTTC. The full variable domain, rest sourced from reference TRBV19 and TRBJ1-2, is DGGITQSPKYLFRKEGQNVTLSCEQNLNHDAMYWYRQDPGQGLRLIYYSQIVNDFQKGDIAEGYSVSREKKESFPLTVTSAQKNPTAFYLCASSLGTYGYTFGSGTRLTVV.

CDR3 DNA sequence: TGTGCCAGCAGCGGGCAGGGGTTCACTGGGGCCAACGTCCTGACTTTC. Amino acids: CASSGQGFTGANVLTF. The chain is built from TRBV2 and TRBJ2-6; a weak D match, TRBD1 (6 bases). This CDR3 is 16 amino acids long. In germline, CDR1 is SNHLY, CDR2 FYNNEI. V shed 6 bases and J shed 2 bases, with 14 bases lying between them.

This rearrangement joins TRBV3-1 (or the pseudogene TRBV3-2) to TRBJ2-1, with D perhaps matching TRBD1 (5 bases). Germline V gene lookup returns CDR1 LGHDT and CDR2 YNNKEL (reference sequence). The ends were cut back, 0 bases at V and 2 bases at J, with 11 bases in the middle. The length of the CDR3 is 16 residues. CDR3 bases: TGTGCCAGCAGCCAAGATCTCGTGGGGCCCTACAATGAGCAGTTCTTC. Translating it yields CASSQDLVGPYNEQFF.

The rearrangement links TRBV9 to TRBJ2-7; 9 bases are a match to TRBD1. Trimming at V came to 2 bases and at J to 5 bases, leaving 2 bases not matched to a gene. The germline CDR1 and CDR2 sequences are SGDLS and YYNGEE. This CDR3 region has 13 residues. CDR3 coding DNA: TGTGCCAGCAGCGTCTGGACAGGGGACGAGCAGTACTTC. As protein: CASSVWTGDEQYF.

The chain has TRBV5-4 and TRBJ2-5, with 16 bases identical to TRBD2. This CDR3 is 18 amino acids long. CDR1 and CDR2 (germline): SGHNT, YYREEE (reference sequence). Trimming removed 3 bases from V and 3 bases from J; junction bases left unmatched: 8. The CDR3 DNA reads as TGTGCCAGCAGCTCGCACTTGGGACTAGCGGGAGGGGAAGAGACCCAGTACTTC. Its translation: CASSSHLGLAGGEETQYF.

A few counts support this clone. The chain uses TRBV5-1 and TRBJ1-6, with no clear D. Germline CDR1 reads SGHRS; CDR2 reads YFSETQ. The length of the CDR3 is 15 residues. V gave up 0 bases and J gave up 8 bases, with 12 bases separating them. The DNA for the CDR3 is TGCGCCAGCAGCTTGGGCGGAGGGCGCGATTCACCCCTCCACTTT. This sequence encodes CASSLGGGRDSPLHF.

The chain has TRBV19 and TRBJ1-2, with TRBD1 matching 7 bases. The V segment lost 3 bases and the J segment 8 bases; nucleotides outside the gene matches: 3. The germline V gene encodes CDR1 LNHDA and CDR2 SQIVND (reference sequence). The CDR3 length is 12 residues. CDR3 nucleotide sequence: TGTGCCAGTAGTATCAGGGGGGGAGGCTACACCTTC. Translation gives CASSIRGGGYTF.

The V and J genes are TRBV4-1 and TRBJ1-2, with 7 positions matching TRBD1. Germline CDR1 is MGHRA and CDR2 is YSYEKL. The trim removed 1 base at V and 3 bases at J, leaving 2 bases unmatched. The CDR3 runs to 14 residues. The CDR3 here is CASSQGTGDYGYTF. CDR3 nucleotide sequence: TGCGCCAGCAGCCAAGGAACAGGGGACTATGGCTACACCTTC.

This rearrangement joins TRBV10-2 to TRBJ2-7; D tentatively reads TRBD1 or TRBD2 (5 bases each). This CDR3 region has 13 residues. Per germline, CDR1 WSHSY and CDR2 SAAADI. The V end lost 9 bases, the J end lost 0 bases, and 12 bases lay between the germline ends. For the CDR3, the DNA is TGCGCCAGTGAGGGGCAGGGCTCCTACGAGCAGTACTTC. Translating gives CASEGQGSYEQYF.

This clone occurred many times. V usage is TRBV7-8 and J usage is TRBJ2-1, with 13 bases matching TRBD2. Germline CDR1 and CDR2: SGHVS and FQNEAQ. V dropped 3 bases and J dropped 10; count of bases not matched to a gene: 12. The CDR3 totals 17 residues. The CDR3 DNA sequence: TGTGCCAGCAGCTTCAGACTAGCGGGAGGATATGGGTGGGAGCAGTTCTTC. Residues: CASSFRLAGGYGWEQFF.

The chain links TRBV5-1 to TRBJ2-6, with 9 bases that match TRBD2. Germline loops: CDR1 SGHRS, CDR2 YFSETQ. This CDR3 comprises 20 residues. Trimming at V came to 2 bases and at J to 0 bases, leaving 12 bases not matched to a gene. CDR3 loop: CASSFLHPLAGNSGANVLTF. For the CDR3, the DNA is TGCGCCAGCAGCTTTCTCCACCCCCTAGCGGGAAACTCTGGGGCCAACGTCCTGACTTTC.

This clone was seen only once. Other DNA sequences in this specimen translate into the identical CDR3. This rearrangement joins TRBV18 to TRBJ1-3, with a tentative D call TRBD1 (6 bases). Trimming pared 6 bases from V and 0 bases from J, leaving 15 bases between. This CDR3 comprises 16 residues. Germline lookup yields CDR1 KGHSH and CDR2 LQKENI. CDR3 coding DNA: TGTGCCAGCTCCCCCCCCGGACAGTACTCTGGAAACACCATATATTTT. It is translated as CASSPPGQYSGNTIYF.

In this sample, this clone turned up a few times. CDR3 amino acids: CAWSETGNSPLHF. In DNA form, the CDR3 reads TGTGCCTGGAGTGAAACAGGGAATTCACCCCTCCACTTT. V gene TRBV30 combines with J gene TRBJ1-6; possibly TRBD1 for D (6 bases). The V end lost 1 base, the J end lost 7 bases, and 8 bases lay between the germline ends. CDR1 is GTSNPN, CDR2 SVGIG, per germline (reference sequence). This CDR3 contains 13 residues.

V is TRBV5-1 and J is TRBJ2-2; D unresolved. The CDR3 runs 14 residues. Germline V CDR1 and CDR2: SGHRS, YFSETQ. The V end lost 4 bases, the J end lost 3 bases, and 10 bases lay between the germline ends. In DNA form, the CDR3 reads TGCGCCAGCAGCCCCCGGACGGACACCGGGGAGCTGTTTTTT. The encoded protein is CASSPRTDTGELFF. Variable domain in full (rest from reference TRBV5-1 and TRBJ2-2): KAGVTQTPRYLIKTRGQQVTLSCSPISGHRSVSWYQQTPGQGLQFLFEYFSETQRNKGNFPGRFSGRQFSNSRSEMNVSTLELGDSALYLCASSPRTDTGELFFGEGSRLTVL.

The genes are TRBV4-1 and TRBJ2-2; TRBD2 agrees at 7 bases. Looked up from germline, CDR1 is MGHRA and CDR2 is YSYEKL. Losses at the gene ends were 4 bases for V and 6 bases for J; bases not matched to a gene: 8. The CDR3 spans 15 residues. The CDR3 DNA follows: TGCGCCAGCAGCCCCTCGTTTGGGGGGGCCGGGGAGCTGTTTTTT. Translated: CASSPSFGGAGELFF.